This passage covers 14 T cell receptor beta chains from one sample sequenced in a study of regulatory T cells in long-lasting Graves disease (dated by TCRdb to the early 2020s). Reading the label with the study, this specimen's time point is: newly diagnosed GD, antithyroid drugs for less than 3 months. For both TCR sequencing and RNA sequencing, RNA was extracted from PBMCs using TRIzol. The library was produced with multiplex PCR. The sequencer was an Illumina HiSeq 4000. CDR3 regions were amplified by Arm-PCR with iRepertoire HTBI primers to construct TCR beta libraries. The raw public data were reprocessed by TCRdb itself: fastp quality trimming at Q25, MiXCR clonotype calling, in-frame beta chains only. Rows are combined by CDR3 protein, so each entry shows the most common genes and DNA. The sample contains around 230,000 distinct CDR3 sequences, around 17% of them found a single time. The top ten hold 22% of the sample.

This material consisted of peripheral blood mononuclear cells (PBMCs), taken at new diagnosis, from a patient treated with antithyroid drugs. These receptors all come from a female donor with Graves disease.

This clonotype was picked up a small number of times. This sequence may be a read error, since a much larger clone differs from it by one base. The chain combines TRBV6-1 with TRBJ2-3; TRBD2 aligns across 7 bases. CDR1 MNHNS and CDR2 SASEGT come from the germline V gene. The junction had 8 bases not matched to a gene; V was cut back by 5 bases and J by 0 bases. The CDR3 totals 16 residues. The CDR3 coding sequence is TGTGCCAGCAGTCACCACCGCGGGGGTAGCACAGATACGCAGTATTTT. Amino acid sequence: CASSHHRGGSTDTQYF.

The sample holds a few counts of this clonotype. The CDR3 bases are TGTGCCAGCAGTGACACCCTCGGGGACGTTGAGTTTGGCTATGGCTACACCTTC. Translation: CASSDTLGDVEFGYGYTF. This sequence joins TRBV25-1 and TRBJ1-2; tentative D call: TRBD1 (5 bases). Per germline, CDR1 MGHDK and CDR2 SYGVNS. Trimming pared 3 bases from V and 4 bases from J, leaving 24 bases between. CDR3 length: 18 residues.

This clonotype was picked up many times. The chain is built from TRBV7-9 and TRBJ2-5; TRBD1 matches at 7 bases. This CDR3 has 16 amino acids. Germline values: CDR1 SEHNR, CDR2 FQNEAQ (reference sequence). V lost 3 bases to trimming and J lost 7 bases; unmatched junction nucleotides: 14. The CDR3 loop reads CASSLGRGQRPWTQYF. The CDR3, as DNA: TGTGCCAGCAGCTTGGGCCGGGGACAGCGGCCGTGGACCCAGTACTTC.

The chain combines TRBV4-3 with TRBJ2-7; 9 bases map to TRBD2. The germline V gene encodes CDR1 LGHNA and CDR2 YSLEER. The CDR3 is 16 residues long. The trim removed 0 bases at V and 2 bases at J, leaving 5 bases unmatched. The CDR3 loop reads CASSQEASGKPYEQYF. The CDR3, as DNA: TGCGCCAGCAGCCAAGAGGCTAGCGGGAAACCCTACGAGCAGTACTTC.

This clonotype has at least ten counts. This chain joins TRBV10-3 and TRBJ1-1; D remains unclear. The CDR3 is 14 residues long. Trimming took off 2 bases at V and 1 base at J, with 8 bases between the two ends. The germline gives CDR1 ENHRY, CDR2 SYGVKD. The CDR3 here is CAISEAGENTEAFF. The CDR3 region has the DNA TGTGCCATCAGTGAGGCGGGCGAGAACACTGAAGCTTTCTTT.

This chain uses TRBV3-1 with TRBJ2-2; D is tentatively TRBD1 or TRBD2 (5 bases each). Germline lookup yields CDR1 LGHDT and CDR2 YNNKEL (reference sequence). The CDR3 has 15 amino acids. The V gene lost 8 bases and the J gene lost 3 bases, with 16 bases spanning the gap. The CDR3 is CASWDVGSDTGELFF. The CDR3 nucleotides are TGTGCCAGCTGGGACGTAGGGTCGGACACCGGGGAGCTGTTTTTT.

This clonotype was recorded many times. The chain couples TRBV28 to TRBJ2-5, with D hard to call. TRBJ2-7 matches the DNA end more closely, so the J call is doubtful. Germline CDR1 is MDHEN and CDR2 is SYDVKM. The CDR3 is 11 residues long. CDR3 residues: CASSLSDEQYF. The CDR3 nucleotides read TGTGCCAGCAGTTTAAGCGACGAGCAGTACTTC.

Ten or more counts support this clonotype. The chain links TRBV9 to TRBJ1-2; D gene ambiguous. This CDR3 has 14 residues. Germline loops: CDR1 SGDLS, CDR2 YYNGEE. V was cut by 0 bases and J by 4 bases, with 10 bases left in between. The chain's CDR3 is CASSVGPGAYGYTF. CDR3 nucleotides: TGTGCCAGCAGCGTAGGGCCTGGCGCCTATGGCTACACCTTC. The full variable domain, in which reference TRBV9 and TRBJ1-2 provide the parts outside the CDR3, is DSGVTQTPKHLITATGQRVTLRCSPRSGDLSVYWYQQSLDQGLQFLIQYYNGEERAKGNILERFSAQQFPDLHSELNLSSLELGDSALYFCASSVGPGAYGYTFGSGTRLTVV.

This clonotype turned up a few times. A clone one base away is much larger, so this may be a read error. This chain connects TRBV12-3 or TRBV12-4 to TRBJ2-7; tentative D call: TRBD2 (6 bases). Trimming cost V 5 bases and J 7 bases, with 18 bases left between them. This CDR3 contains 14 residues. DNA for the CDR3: TGTGCCAGCAGTCCAGGACTATCGAACAATGAGCAGTACTTC. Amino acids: CASSPGLSNNEQYF.

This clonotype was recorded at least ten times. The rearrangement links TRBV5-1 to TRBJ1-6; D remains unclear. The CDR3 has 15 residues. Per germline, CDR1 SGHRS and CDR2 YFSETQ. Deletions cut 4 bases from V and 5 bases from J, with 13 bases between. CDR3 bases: TGCGCCAGCAGCCCTATAGGCGGGGATAATTCACCCCTCCACTTT. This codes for CASSPIGGDNSPLHF.

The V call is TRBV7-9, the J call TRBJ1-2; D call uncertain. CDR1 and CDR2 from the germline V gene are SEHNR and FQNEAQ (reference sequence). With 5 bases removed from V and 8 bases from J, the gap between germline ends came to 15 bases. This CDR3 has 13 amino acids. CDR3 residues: CASSDLDRYGYTF. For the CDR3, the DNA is TGTGCCAGCAGCGACCTGGACCGTTACGGCTACACCTTC.

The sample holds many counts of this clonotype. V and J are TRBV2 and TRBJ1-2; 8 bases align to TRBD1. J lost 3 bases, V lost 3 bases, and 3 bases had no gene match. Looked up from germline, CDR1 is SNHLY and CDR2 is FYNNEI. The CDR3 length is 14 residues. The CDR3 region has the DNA TGTGCCAGCAGTGACACAGGGGGGGACTATGGCTACACCTTC. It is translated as CASSDTGGDYGYTF.

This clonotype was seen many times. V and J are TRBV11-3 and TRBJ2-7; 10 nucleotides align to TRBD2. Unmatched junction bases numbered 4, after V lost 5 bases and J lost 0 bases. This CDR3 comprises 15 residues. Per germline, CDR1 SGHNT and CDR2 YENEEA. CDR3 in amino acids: CASSQLAGTSYEQYF. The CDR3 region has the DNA TGTGCCAGCAGCCAACTAGCGGGAACCTCCTACGAGCAGTACTTC. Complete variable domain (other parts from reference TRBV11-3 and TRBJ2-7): EAGVVQSPRYKIIEKKQPVAFWCNPISGHNTLYWYLQNLGQGPELLIRYENEEAVDDSQLPKDRFSAERLKGVDSTLKIQPAELGDSAVYLCASSQLAGTSYEQYFGPGTRLTVT.

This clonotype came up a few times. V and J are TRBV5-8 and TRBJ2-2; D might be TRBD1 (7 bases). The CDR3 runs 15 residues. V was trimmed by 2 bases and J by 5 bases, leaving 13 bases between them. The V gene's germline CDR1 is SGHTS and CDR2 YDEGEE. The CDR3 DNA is TGTGCCAGCAGCTTCGGAGGGGGCCGGACCGGGGAGCTGTTTTTT. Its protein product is CASSFGGGRTGELFF.